This T cell receptor beta chain came from a study of blood T cell repertoires in COVID-19. The wider study: Samples of COVID-19 (acute and convalescent) were obtained from the United States, Italy and Spain. The cDNA or gDNA used as material had been derived from T cells, B-cell-depleted T cells, or PBMCs.

Germline V gene lookup returns CDR1 LGHDT and CDR2 YNNKEL (reference sequence). V lost 2 bases and J 4 bases, leaving 6 bases between the germline ends. The CDR3 is made up of 13 amino acids. In regard to this clone: At the DNA level, this CDR3 is encoded by other sequences in the same sample as well.

Authors' processing steps: Estimation of nucleated cell counts was performed using reference gene primer amplification. TCRdb's table, derived via immunoSEQ multiplex PCR, lists solely in-frame clones and lacks some. D and trimming come from the DNA, and the V and J calls and clone size come from that table. Of about 89,000 clones listed, 60% to 85% were seen once; the top ten hold almost 50%. This sequence originates from a human donor in a cohort sampled during active COVID-19. Sequencing input: peripheral blood. The chain combines TRBV3-1 (or the pseudogene TRBV3-2) with TRBJ2-1; D remains ambiguous. The CDR3 loop is CASSQTQYNEQFF. The CDR3 DNA reads TGTGCCAGCAGCCAAACCCAGTACAATGAGCAGTTCTTC.